This T cell receptor beta chain was sequenced in a study of blood T cell repertoires in COVID-19. About the study: Whether acute or convalescent, the COVID-19 samples came from the United States, Italy and Spain. Sources were T cells, B-cell-depleted T cells, or PBMCs; the material itself was cDNA or gDNA.

Per the study methods: Cell counts per sample came from amplifying reference gene primers. Sequencing used immunoSEQ multiplex PCR; TCRdb keeps in-frame clones, though not all of them. From that table come the V and J calls and clone size; the DNA was used to work out D and trimming. The profile shows fewer than 40,000 clones, 90% to 95% of them singletons. This TCR was sampled from a human donor with active COVID-19. The donor label of this sample is uncertain. The sequenced material came from peripheral blood.

CDR3 protein: CASSQSPGLAGGPPYNEQFF. In DNA form, the CDR3 reads TGCGCCAGCAGTCAATCCCCTGGACTAGCGGGAGGGCCCCCCTACAATGAGCAGTTCTTC. The chain recombines TRBV23-1 with TRBJ2-1, with 15 nucleotides matching TRBD2. TRBV23-1 is assigned to the ORF class and has an uncertain function. V gave up 0 bases and J gave up 2 bases; unmatched junction bases: 8. This CDR3 spans 20 amino acids.